This TCR beta chain was observed in a study of T cells in Graves' hyperthyroidism and ophthalmopathy. Amplification targeted TCR beta CDR3 regions from RNA transcripts. A first-round RT-PCR of the TCR CDR3 used the HTBI primer set. TCRdb fed the multiplex PCR reads into MiXCR, producing one record per CDR3 protein. This sample has fewer than 650,000 distinct CDR3 sequences; 14% occur once, and the top ten carry roughly 6.2%. The CDR3 has 13 amino acids. Trimming removed 5 bases from V and 1 base from J, with 9 bases in between. Looked up from germline, CDR1 is SGHRS and CDR2 is YFSETQ. This clonotype occurred many times.

The sequencing input was blood. This chain uses TRBV5-1 with TRBJ1-1; D ambiguous. The sequence was collected from a woman in her twenties or thirties with Graves' hyperthyroidism that later progressed to Graves' ophthalmopathy. DNA for the CDR3: TGCGCCAGCAGGAACGTGGGGAACACTGAAGCTTTCTTT. Translated, it gives CASRNVGNTEAFF.